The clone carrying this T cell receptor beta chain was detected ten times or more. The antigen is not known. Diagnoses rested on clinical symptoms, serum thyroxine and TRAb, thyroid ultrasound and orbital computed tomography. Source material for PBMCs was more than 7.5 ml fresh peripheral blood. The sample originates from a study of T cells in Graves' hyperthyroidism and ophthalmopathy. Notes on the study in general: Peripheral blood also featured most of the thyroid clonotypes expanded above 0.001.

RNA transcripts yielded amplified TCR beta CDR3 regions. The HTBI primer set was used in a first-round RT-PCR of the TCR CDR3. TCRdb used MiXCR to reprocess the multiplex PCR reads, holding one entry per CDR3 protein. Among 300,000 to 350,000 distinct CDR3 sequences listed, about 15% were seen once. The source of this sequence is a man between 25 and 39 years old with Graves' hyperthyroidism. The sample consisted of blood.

CDR3 protein: CASSLEVLLDEQFF. Here the CDR3 DNA reads TGTGCCAGCAGCTTAGAAGTCCTACTGGATGAGCAGTTCTTC. This chain uses TRBV11-2 with TRBJ2-1; D gene ambiguous. V lost 0 bases, J lost 8 bases, and 11 bases lay in between. The germline V gene encodes CDR1 SGHAT and CDR2 FQNNGV. This CDR3 is 14 amino acids long.